This T cell receptor beta chain was recovered during a study of blood T cell repertoires in COVID-19. Study-level background: Spain, Italy and the United States supplied samples that represented acute and convalescent COVID-19. T cells, B-cell-depleted T cells, or PBMCs supplied cDNA or gDNA.

Per the original methods: The assay estimated nucleated cells by amplifying reference gene primers. The method was immunoSEQ multiplex PCR; TCRdb's version includes in-frame clones alone and lacks a portion of them. V and J calls and clone size follow that table, whereas D and trimming were derived from the DNA. In the table there are some 220,000 clones, approximately 84% of which are singletons. Germline CDR1 reads SGHAT; CDR2 reads FQNNGV. This CDR3 region has 12 residues. The V gene lost 0 bases and the J gene lost 7 bases, with 6 bases spanning the gap. The chain is built from TRBV11-2 and TRBJ1-2; D not certain. The sample was peripheral blood. The source of this sequence is a man in his fifties with acute or convalescent COVID-19. The CDR3 bases are TGTGCCAGCAGCTTAGAACGGGGTGGCTACACCTTC. Its translation is CASSLERGGYTF. Combining the CDR3 with reference TRBV11-2 and TRBJ1-2 gives the whole variable domain EAGVAQSPRYKIIEKRQSVAFWCNPISGHATLYWYQQILGQGPKLLIQFQNNGVVDDSQLPKDRFSAERLKGVDSTLKIQPAKLEDSAVYLCASSLERGGYTFGSGTRLTVV.